The clone carrying this T cell receptor (beta chain) was counted only a few times. The germline V gene has CDR1 MDHEN and CDR2 SYDVKM. V lost 4 bases, J lost 3 bases, and 15 bases lay in between. The CDR3 covers 15 residues. These data originate in a study of shared clonotypes between healthy human individuals. The repertoire was sequenced with immunoSEQ multiplex PCR; TCRdb's copy has only in-frame clones and lacks some. The top ten hold 10% to 15% of the sample, which has 520,000 or so clones, approximately 79% seen once. The sample consisted of PBMCs. The chain joins TRBV28 to TRBJ1-1; TRBD1 is a possible D gene (6 bases). This clonotype originated in a woman aged 35 to 49 in good health. Some clones in this sample may be carry-over from other donors' samples. The CDR3 region has the DNA TGTGCCAGCAGTTCCCCCCACAGGGAAGACACTGAAGCTTTCTTT. Protein: CASSSPHREDTEAFF. Variable domain in full (rest from reference TRBV28 and TRBJ1-1): DVKVTQSSRYLVKRTGEKVFLECVQDMDHENMFWYRQDPGLGLRLIYFSYDVKMKEKGDIPEGYSVSREKKERFSLILESASTNQTSMYLCASSSPHREDTEAFFGQGTRLTVV.